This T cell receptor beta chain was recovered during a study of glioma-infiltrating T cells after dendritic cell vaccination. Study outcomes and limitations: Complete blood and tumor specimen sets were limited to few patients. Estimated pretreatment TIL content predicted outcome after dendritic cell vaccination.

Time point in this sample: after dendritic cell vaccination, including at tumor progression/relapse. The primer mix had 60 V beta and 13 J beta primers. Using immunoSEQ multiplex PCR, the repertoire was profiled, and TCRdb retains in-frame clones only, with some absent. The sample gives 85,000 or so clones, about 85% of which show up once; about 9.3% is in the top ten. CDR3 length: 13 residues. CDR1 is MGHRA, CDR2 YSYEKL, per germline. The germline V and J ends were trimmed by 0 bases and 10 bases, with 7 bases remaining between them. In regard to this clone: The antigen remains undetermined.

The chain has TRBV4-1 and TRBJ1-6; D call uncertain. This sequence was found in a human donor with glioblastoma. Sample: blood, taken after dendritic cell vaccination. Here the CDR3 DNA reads TGCGCCAGCAGCCAAGATAGGGAGTCACCCCTCCACTTT. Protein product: CASSQDRESPLHF.